The 11 T cell receptor beta chains listed next were all sequenced from one sample in a study of metastatic and nonmetastatic thyroid tumors. TCRdb re-called clones from the PCR reads using MiXCR. The data show around 30,000 clones, with 10% to 14% seen just once and 16% held by the top ten. All patients were untreated before thyroid surgery. Specimen: blood. The receptors were gathered from a female donor with papillary thyroid cancer or a benign thyroid nodule (not recorded which). Some clones in this sample may be carry-over from other donors' samples.

This clone was seen repeatedly, ten times or more. The chain links TRBV11-2 to TRBJ2-1; D gene ambiguous. Germline CDR1 SGHAT, CDR2 FQNNGV. Trimming pared 3 bases from V and 10 bases from J, leaving 7 bases between. CDR3 length: 11 residues. CDR3 sequence (DNA): TGTGCCAGCAGCTTTTCGACCGAGCAGTTCTTC. This sequence encodes CASSFSTEQFF.

This clone has ten or more counts. Since a much larger clone is just one base distant, this may be a read error. V gene TRBV24-1 combines with J gene TRBJ2-1; the D is unclear. This CDR3 spans 14 amino acids. Germline-derived CDR1 and CDR2 are KGHDR and SFDVKD. The CDR3 region is CATSDVQTYSEQFF. The DNA of the CDR3 is TGTGCCACCAGTGACGTACAGACCTACAGTGAGCAGTTCTTC.

This clone was seen many times. The chain uses TRBV30 and TRBJ2-3, with no clear D. CDR3 size: 17 residues. The V end was cut by 0 bases, the J end by 0 bases, with 16 bases between. Germline V lookup: CDR1 GTSNPN, CDR2 SVGIG (reference sequence). Here the CDR3 DNA reads TGTGCCTGGAGTGTACAAAGGACCCGTCCGAGCACAGATACGCAGTATTTT. Amino acids: CAWSVQRTRPSTDTQYF. The full variable domain, completed using reference TRBV30 and TRBJ2-3, is SQTIHQWPATLVQPVGSPLSLECTVEGTSNPNLYWYRQAAGRGLQLLFYSVGIGQISSEVPQNLSASRPQDRQFILSSKKLLLSDSGFYLCAWSVQRTRPSTDTQYFGPGTRLTVL.

About this clone itself: Since the CDR3 does not end with the conserved phenylalanine or tryptophan, this likely comes from a read error. The chain combines TRBV5-1 with TRBJ1-3, with D possibly being TRBD1 (6 bases). The germline V and J ends were trimmed by 1 base and 2 bases, with 13 bases remaining between them. The CDR3 extends over 16 amino acids. Germline V gene lookup returns CDR1 SGHRS and CDR2 YFSETQ. The CDR3 DNA reads TGCGCCAGCAGCTTGAGTGACAGGTTGGCTGGAAACACCATATATCTT. As protein: CASSLSDRLAGNTIYL.

This clone was seen repeatedly, ten times or more. J is TRBJ1-1 and V is TRBV6-1; possibly TRBD1 for D (5 bases). The germline V gene has CDR1 MNHNS and CDR2 SASEGT. Trimming pared 1 base from V and 4 bases from J, leaving 10 bases between. The CDR3 has 14 residues. The CDR3, as DNA: TGTGCCAGCAGTGAAGAGGGACGGCGCACTGAAGCTTTCTTT. It yields the protein CASSEEGRRTEAFF.

Comments on this clone: An end of the junction differs from the germline gene, which may be a read error. The rearrangement uses TRBV7-2 and TRBJ2-7; no firm D call. Germline CDR1 is SGHTA and CDR2 is FQGNSA. The CDR3 has 14 amino acids. The CDR3 region is CVSSLGASNREQYF. Here the CDR3 DNA reads TGTGTCAGCAGCTTAGGAGCGAGCAACCGGGAGCAGTACTTC.

J is TRBJ1-1 and V is TRBV20-1, with D unresolved. Trimming took off 5 bases at V and 1 base at J, with 14 bases between the two ends. The CDR3 contains 14 residues. Germline V gene data show CDR1 as DFQATT and CDR2 as SNEGSKA (reference sequence). The CDR3 loop is CSAQEHMENTEAFF. The DNA of the CDR3 is TGCAGTGCTCAGGAACACATGGAGAACACTGAAGCTTTCTTT.

The chain employs TRBV27 and TRBJ2-1, with D unresolved. CDR1 and CDR2 (germline): MNHEY, SMNVEV (reference sequence). Deletions cut 4 bases from V and 12 bases from J, with 7 bases between. The length of the CDR3 is 10 residues. The CDR3 here is CASSWNPQFF. CDR3 in DNA: TGTGCCAGCAGTTGGAACCCGCAGTTCTTC.

This clone was seen once. This sequence joins TRBV7-2 and TRBJ2-2, with 8 bases that match TRBD1. Germline V CDR1 and CDR2: SGHTA, FQGNSA. V was pared by 5 bases and J by 2 bases, with 4 bases of the junction left unmatched. This CDR3 region has 15 residues. This CDR3 reads CASSADRVNTGELFF. DNA of the CDR3: TGTGCCAGCAGCGCGGACAGGGTAAACACCGGGGAGCTGTTTTTT. Full variable domain (remainder filled in from reference TRBV7-2 and TRBJ2-2): GAGVSQSPSNKVTEKGKDVELRCDPISGHTALYWYRQSLGQGLEFLIYFQGNSAPDKSGLPSDRFSAERTGGSVSTLTIQRTQQEDSAVYLCASSADRVNTGELFFGEGSRLTVL.

The CDR3 sequence: CASSVMGPDTGELFF. The CDR3 DNA follows: TGTGCCAGCTCAGTGATGGGACCCGACACCGGGGAGCTGTTTTTT. The rearrangement links TRBV18 to TRBJ2-2; D assignment may be TRBD1 or TRBD2 (5 bases each). Germline V gene sequence: CDR1 KGHSH, CDR2 LQKENI. The CDR3 consists of 15 residues. V shed 5 bases and J shed 3 bases, with 13 bases lying between them.

This clone was counted at least ten times. The chain is built from TRBV20-1 and TRBJ2-7; maybe TRBD2 (5 bases). CDR3 length equals 12 residues. Deletions cut 4 bases from V and 3 bases from J, with 10 bases between. CDR1 and CDR2 from the germline V gene are DFQATT and SNEGSKA (reference sequence). CDR3 in amino acids: CSANLEGYEQYF. The CDR3 DNA reads TGCAGTGCTAATCTTGAGGGCTACGAGCAGTACTTC.